Sequencing of this T cell receptor beta chain was carried out in a study of blood T cell dynamics during melanoma immunotherapy. Sequenced by immunoSEQ multiplex PCR; TCRdb stores in-frame clones only, minus some. In the table there are 15,000 to 20,000 clones, 80% to 95% of which are singletons. In its sample, this clone was seen once. V lost 1 base to trimming and J lost 9 bases, with 16 bases between them. This CDR3 contains 14 residues. Germline V lookup: CDR1 GTSNPN, CDR2 SVGIG (reference sequence). Time point noted: pre-treatment baseline. Blood was drawn before treatment and at week 3 after checkpoint blockade.

Sequencing was performed on blood, taken from a patient treated with checkpoint blockade. This sequence joins TRBV30 and TRBJ1-5; D unresolved. This TCR was sampled from a human donor with melanoma. CDR3 coding DNA: TGTGCCTGGAGTGGGGTGACTGGACGTAGGCCCCAGCATTTT. Its protein product is CAWSGVTGRRPQHF.